The rows below give T cell receptor beta chains drawn from one sample of a study of blood T cell repertoires in COVID-19. Assay: immunoSEQ multiplex PCR; the TCRdb copy retains only in-frame clones and omits some. Here the sample spans roughly 78,000 clones, around 86% being singletons. The sample consisted of peripheral blood. The receptors derive from an older woman with acute or convalescent COVID-19. Each CDR3 is given with its conserved first and last residue. The D gene is left open where the match is weak. Expanded clones are given a class, and other clones once, few, many or no size at all.

TRBV19	TRBD1	.	TRBJ2-4	CASRGLAKNIQYF	TGTGCCAGCAGGGGGCTAGCCAAAAACATTCAGTACTTC
TRBV9	TRBD2	.	TRBJ2-3	CASSEGLDPDTQYF	TGTGCCAGCAGCGAGGGACTAGATCCAGATACGCAGTATTTT
TRBV7-3	TRBD2	once	TRBJ2-3	CASSLGTSGFTDTQYF	TGTGCCAGCAGCTTAGGGACTAGCGGGTTCACAGATACGCAGTATTTT
TRBV27	.	few	TRBJ2-7	CASSITHGGSYEQYF	TGTGCCAGCAGTATCACACACGGGGGATCCTACGAGCAGTACTTC
TRBV2	TRBD1	.	TRBJ2-5	CASSPRGPWGETQYF	TGTGCCAGCAGTCCCAGGGGGCCCTGGGGAGAGACCCAGTACTTC
TRBV7-3	TRBD2	.	TRBJ2-1	CASSLGVGGGNNEQFF	TGTGCCAGCAGCTTAGGTGTGGGCGGGGGGAACAATGAGCAGTTCTTC
TRBV27	.	.	TRBJ2-5	CASTPRRSNGVLGTQYF	TGTGCCAGCACTCCCCGAAGGAGCAATGGGGTACTAGGGACCCAGTACTTC
TRBV7-9	TRBD1	.	TRBJ2-7	CASSPAGTGGSEQYF	TGTGCCAGCAGTCCCGCCGGGACAGGAGGTTCCGAGCAGTACTTC
TRBV5-1	TRBD1	.	TRBJ1-6	CASSTRTGAADSPLHF	TGCGCCAGCAGCACCCGGACAGGGGCCGCTGATTCACCCCTCCACTTT
TRBV10-3	.	.	TRBJ2-5	CATGEAGGETQYF	TGTGCCACTGGAGAGGCCGGGGGAGAGACCCAGTACTTC
TRBV5-6	.	.	TRBJ1-2	CASSAPWERSYTF	TGTGCCAGCAGCGCCCCCTGGGAGAGGAGCTACACCTTC
TRBV7-9	TRBD2	.	TRBJ2-3	CASSPGTSVQYF	TGTGCCAGCAGCCCCGGGACTAGCGTGCAGTATTTT
TRBV2	TRBD2	.	TRBJ2-7	CASSEGGAGGYEQYF	TGTGCCAGCAGTGAAGGGGGAGCGGGAGGCTACGAGCAGTACTTC
TRBV11-2	.	.	TRBJ2-3	CASSLAGGARPTDTQYF	TGTGCCAGCAGCTTAGCTGGGGGGGCCCGTCCCACAGATACGCAGTATTTT
TRBV7-9	.	.	TRBJ2-2	CASSLIAANTGELFF	TGTGCCAGCAGCTTAATAGCGGCTAACACCGGGGAGCTGTTTTTT
TRBV2	.	.	TRBJ2-7	CASSSSGDYEQYF	.